The 23 T cell receptor beta chains reported below all come from one sample, sequenced in a study of blood T cell repertoires in COVID-19. The repertoire was sequenced with immunoSEQ multiplex PCR; TCRdb's copy has only in-frame clones and lacks some. Of about 35,000 clones in the sample, 82% were seen once. The sequencing sample was made of peripheral blood. These receptors were taken from a man aged 80 or over with active or convalescent COVID-19.

V is TRBV5-1 and J is TRBJ2-7; TRBD1 agrees at 7 bases. V was clipped by 1 base and J by 5 bases; unmatched bases: 3. Per germline, CDR1 SGHRS and CDR2 YFSETQ. The CDR3 runs to 13 residues. CDR3 nucleotides: TGCGCCAGCAGCTTGACAGGGGTCGACGAGCAGTACTTC. It encodes CASSLTGVDEQYF.

The chain carries TRBV24-1 and TRBJ2-7, with TRBD1 matching 8 bases. Trimming cost V 4 bases and J 5 bases; bases outside gene matches: 9. Per the germline V gene, CDR1 is KGHDR and CDR2 is SFDVKD. This CDR3 region has 15 residues. For the CDR3, the DNA is TGTGCCACCAGTGACGCCGGGACAGGTAGTAACGAGCAGTACTTC. This gives the protein CATSDAGTGSNEQYF.

The table lists this clone with a few counts. The gene calls are TRBV5-6 and TRBJ1-2; a weak D match, TRBD1 (6 bases). V was clipped by 6 bases and J by 0 bases, with 15 bases between them. The CDR3 contains 15 residues. The germline V gene encodes CDR1 SGHDT and CDR2 YYEEEE. This CDR3 is CASIPRGGANYGYTF. Here the CDR3 DNA reads TGTGCCAGCATCCCTAGGGGGGGAGCTAACTATGGCTACACCTTC.

The CDR3 is CASSILAGMNTGELFF. CDR3 coding DNA: TGTGCCAGTAGTATCTTAGCGGGAATGAACACCGGGGAGCTGTTTTTT. The chain is built from TRBV19 and TRBJ2-2; the match to TRBD2 covers 8 bases. Germline CDR1 and CDR2: LNHDA and SQIVND (reference sequence). J gave up 1 base and V 3 bases, and 4 bases lay outside the gene matches. This CDR3 is 16 amino acids long.

As for this clone: The same CDR3 arises from other DNA sequences in this sample as well. The rearrangement joins TRBV5-1 to TRBJ2-3; a weak D match, TRBD2 (5 bases). The CDR3 spans 14 residues. Per germline, CDR1 SGHRS and CDR2 YFSETQ. V lost 0 bases to trimming and J lost 4 bases, with 9 bases between them. The CDR3 DNA sequence: TGCGCCAGCAGCTTGGGGACTTCTCCAGATACGCAGTATTTT. It yields the protein CASSLGTSPDTQYF.

The rearrangement joins TRBV5-1 to TRBJ1-5, with D tentatively TRBD1 (5 bases). Trimming took 0 bases from V and 0 from J, leaving 13 bases between them. This CDR3 is 17 amino acids long. Germline V lookup: CDR1 SGHRS, CDR2 YFSETQ. The CDR3 DNA reads as TGCGCCAGCAGCTTGGCTCCCGGACATCTTAGCAATCAGCCCCAGCATTTT. Translation gives CASSLAPGHLSNQPQHF.

This chain uses TRBV27 with TRBJ2-1; 10 bases are shared with TRBD2. Trimming took 9 bases from V and 5 from J; bases not matched to a gene: 10. The CDR3 is made up of 15 amino acids. The germline V gene has CDR1 MNHEY and CDR2 SMNVEV (reference sequence). The CDR3 nucleotides read TGTGCCAGTAGCCGCCTAGCGGGAGAACACAATGAGCAGTTCTTC. Translating it yields CASSRLAGEHNEQFF.

This clone was observed a few times. The rearrangement joins TRBV28 to TRBJ2-5; D is perhaps TRBD1 (5 bases). V lost 5 bases, J lost 4 bases, and 14 bases lay in between. The CDR3 has 14 amino acids. Per germline, CDR1 MDHEN and CDR2 SYDVKM. The CDR3 spells CASSPLQETETQYF. The CDR3 DNA reads TGTGCCAGCAGTCCCTTACAGGAAACAGAGACCCAGTACTTC.

The chain couples TRBV9 to TRBJ2-6; maybe TRBD2 (6 bases). Germline values: CDR1 SGDLS, CDR2 YYNGEE. V lost 4 bases and J lost 4, with 27 bases in between. The CDR3 covers 20 residues. The chain's CDR3 is CASSLRPGLQTSGGANVLTF. The CDR3 DNA reads as TGTGCCAGCAGCCTCCGACCGGGACTCCAGACTTCGGGGGGGGCCAACGTCCTGACTTTC.

The chain combines TRBV5-4 with TRBJ2-7; 7 bases match TRBD2. The CDR3 length is 16 residues. The germline V gene encodes CDR1 SGHNT and CDR2 YYREEE (reference sequence). V gave up 4 bases and J gave up 4 bases; unmatched junction bases: 14. The chain's CDR3 is CASSPREAGVGYEQYF. The DNA of the CDR3 is TGTGCCAGCAGCCCCCGTGAGGCGGGAGTAGGATACGAGCAGTACTTC. The entire variable domain, with the rest obtained from reference TRBV5-4 and TRBJ2-7, is as follows: ETGVTQSPTHLIKTRGQQVTLRCSSQSGHNTVSWYQQALGQGPQFIFQYYREEENGRGNFPPRFSGLQFPNYSSELNVNALELDDSALYLCASSPREAGVGYEQYFGPGTRLTVT.

This chain connects TRBV27 to TRBJ1-2, with 7 bases that match TRBD1. In germline, CDR1 is MNHEY, CDR2 SMNVEV (reference sequence). This CDR3 region has 14 residues. V shed 6 bases and J 8 bases; nucleotides not matched to a gene: 12. The chain's CDR3 is CASRSGTAHGGYTF. DNA for the CDR3: TGTGCCAGCAGATCCGGGACAGCTCATGGAGGCTACACCTTC.

The rearrangement links TRBV5-1 to TRBJ1-1; 7 positions agree with TRBD1. Germline V gives CDR1 SGHRS, CDR2 YFSETQ. J gave up 10 bases and V 4 bases, and 7 bases lay outside the gene matches. This CDR3 spans 12 amino acids. The DNA for the CDR3 is TGCGCCAGCAGCATTCCGGGACAGAGAGCTTTCTTT. Its protein is CASSIPGQRAFF. The full variable domain, completed using reference TRBV5-1 and TRBJ1-1, is KAGVTQTPRYLIKTRGQQVTLSCSPISGHRSVSWYQQTPGQGLQFLFEYFSETQRNKGNFPGRFSGRQFSNSRSEMNVSTLELGDSALYLCASSIPGQRAFFGQGTRLTVV.

This clone has only a few counts. The rearrangement links TRBV29-1 to TRBJ2-7; TRBD2 matches at 7 bases. This CDR3 region has 15 residues. V gave up 3 bases and J gave up 4 bases; unmatched junction bases: 12. The V gene's germline CDR1 is SQVTM and CDR2 ANQGSEA. The CDR3: CSVDSIESGIYEQYF. The CDR3 DNA is TGCAGCGTTGACTCCATAGAGAGCGGGATATACGAGCAGTACTTC.

In this sample, this clone turned up once. V usage is TRBV11-3 and J usage is TRBJ2-3; 7 bases line up with TRBD2. After removal of 3 bases from V and 5 bases from J, the junction contained 14 bases not matched to a gene. CDR3 length: 17 residues. The germline CDR1 and CDR2 sequences are SGHNT and YENEEA. The CDR3: CASSLRNSPASGDTQYF. For the CDR3, the DNA is TGTGCCAGCAGCTTGAGGAACAGTCCGGCTAGCGGAGATACGCAGTATTTT.

This chain joins TRBV29-1 and TRBJ1-4, with D perhaps TRBD1 (5 bases). Germline CDR1 and CDR2: SQVTM and ANQGSEA. Trimming took off 7 bases at V and 3 bases at J, with 12 bases between the two ends. CDR3 length: 13 residues. CDR3 loop: CSATVGANEKLFF. Here the CDR3 DNA reads TGCAGCGCGACAGTGGGAGCTAATGAAAAACTGTTTTTT.

V is TRBV9 and J is TRBJ2-1; D gene uncertain. CDR3 length equals 13 residues. The V end lost 3 bases, the J end lost 7 bases, and 11 bases lay between the germline ends. Germline CDR1 and CDR2: SGDLS and YYNGEE. This CDR3 is CASSGQVENEQFF. CDR3 bases: TGTGCCAGCAGCGGACAAGTAGAGAATGAGCAGTTCTTC. Full variable domain (missing parts from reference TRBV9 and TRBJ2-1): DSGVTQTPKHLITATGQRVTLRCSPRSGDLSVYWYQQSLDQGLQFLIQYYNGEERAKGNILERFSAQQFPDLHSELNLSSLELGDSALYFCASSGQVENEQFFGPGTRLTVL.

The chain employs TRBV2 and TRBJ2-7; the match to TRBD1 covers 9 bases. Germline CDR1 is SNHLY and CDR2 is FYNNEI. The CDR3 is 12 amino acids. V gave up 9 bases and J gave up 3 bases; unmatched junction bases: 3. CDR3 in DNA: TGTGCCAGTGCGGGACAGGGCTACGAGCAGTACTTC. Translating gives CASAGQGYEQYF.

A few counts support this clone. The chain links TRBV2 to TRBJ1-5; perhaps TRBD1 as D (5 bases). This CDR3 contains 13 residues. Trimming removed 4 bases from V and 4 bases from J, with 8 bases in between. Germline values: CDR1 SNHLY, CDR2 FYNNEI. The CDR3 loop is CASSAGLNQPQHF. In nucleotides, the CDR3 is TGTGCCAGCAGTGCAGGGTTGAATCAGCCCCAGCATTTT.

The chain recombines TRBV24-1 with TRBJ1-1, with D hard to call. CDR3 length equals 16 residues. Trimming took off 2 bases at V and 0 bases at J, with 12 bases between the two ends. Germline values: CDR1 KGHDR, CDR2 SFDVKD. The CDR3 sequence is CATSDSTDIMNTEAFF. As DNA, the CDR3 is TGTGCCACCAGTGATTCGACCGACATCATGAACACTGAAGCTTTCTTT.

The rearrangement joins TRBV29-1 to TRBJ1-2; D is unclear. There are 12 residues in the CDR3. V was clipped by 5 bases and J by 4 bases, with 11 bases between them. CDR1 is SQVTM, CDR2 ANQGSEA, per germline. CDR3: CSVLTRSYGYTF. The CDR3, as DNA: TGCAGCGTTTTGACACGGTCCTATGGCTACACCTTC.

This clone was recorded a few times. This sequence joins TRBV6-5 and TRBJ2-1; a possible D gene is TRBD1 (6 bases). Germline loops: CDR1 MNHEY, CDR2 SVGAGI. The V end was cut by 8 bases, the J end by 8 bases, with 19 bases between. The CDR3 consists of 14 residues. CDR3 sequence: CASSNSGEVDEQFF. In DNA form, the CDR3 reads TGTGCCAGCTCAAACTCAGGGGAAGTTGATGAGCAGTTCTTC.

This chain joins TRBV7-9 and TRBJ2-1; 13 nucleotides line up with TRBD2. The CDR3 has 21 residues. V was pared by 5 bases and J by 8 bases, with 24 bases of the junction left unmatched. Germline CDR1 reads SEHNR; CDR2 reads FQNEAQ (reference sequence). CDR3 in amino acids: CASSRGNIRTNGLAGAYEQFF. The DNA for the CDR3 is TGTGCCAGCAGCCGGGGGAATATCCGGACGAACGGACTAGCGGGAGCATATGAGCAGTTCTTC.

The chain combines TRBV16 with TRBJ1-2, with 9 positions matching TRBD1. The CDR3 extends over 17 amino acids. The V gene end was trimmed by 3 bases and the J gene end by 5 bases; junction bases not matched to a gene: 13. CDR1 is KGHSY and CDR2 is FQNENV in the germline V gene. The CDR3 here is CASSQNTRDRDGYGYTF. CDR3 DNA: TGTGCCAGCAGCCAGAACACCCGGGACAGGGACGGTTATGGCTACACCTTC.